Included here is one T cell receptor (beta chain) sequence, with context. Its antigen remains unidentified. The sample originates from a study of cytomegalovirus exposure and HLA in healthy donors. Study summary: The Caucasian-associated ancestry cluster contained about 80% of the approximately 390 genotyped donors. Broader study findings: Accurate prediction of most subjects' HLA-A and HLA-B alleles from TCR beta sequences was reported. Donor immune exposure was known only as CMV serostatus.

CDR1 is MNHNS and CDR2 is SASEGT in the germline V gene. V was pared by 0 bases and J by 0 bases, with 15 bases between. The CDR3 totals 18 residues. Each donor was healthy, and each was a bone marrow donor. Use of 60 Vbeta and 13 Jbeta primers characterized the PCR. The table came from immunoSEQ multiplex PCR; TCRdb's copy has only in-frame clones and leaves some out. In the table there are some 170,000 clones, roughly 82% of which are singletons. The rearrangement links TRBV6-1 to TRBJ1-5, with a possible D match to TRBD1 (5 bases). This receptor was taken from a girl between 5 and 17 years old in good health and CMV-seropositive. Sequencing used PBMCs. This chain's CDR3 is CASSEAETGVYSNQPQHF. The CDR3 DNA reads as TGTGCCAGCAGTGAAGCGGAAACAGGCGTTTATAGCAATCAGCCCCAGCATTTT.